One sample yielded the 31 T cell receptor beta chains listed below, sequenced in a study of blood T cell repertoires in COVID-19. Clones were sequenced by immunoSEQ multiplex PCR, and TCRdb holds only the in-frame ones, with some missing. The table records roughly 500,000 clones, 85% to 90% of them present only once. The sample comprised PBMCs or T cells enriched from blood (not recorded which). Receptors originate from a woman aged 35 to 49 who had recovered from COVID-19.

The chain carries TRBV10-1 and TRBJ2-7, with 8 bases lining up with TRBD2. Trimming took 0 bases from V and 4 from J; bases not matched to a gene: 5. Germline V gene lookup returns CDR1 WNHNN and CDR2 SYGVQD (reference sequence). The CDR3 sequence is 15 residues long. CDR3 DNA: TGCGCCAGCAGTGAGTCTGGTAGCGGGGCATACGAGCAGTACTTC. Translating gives CASSESGSGAYEQYF.

The chain carries TRBV30 and TRBJ1-4; D ambiguous. This CDR3 is built from 14 residues. Trimming shortened V by 0 bases and J by 4 bases, and 9 bases separated the two germline ends. From germline, CDR1 is GTSNPN and CDR2 SVGIG (reference sequence). The CDR3 loop reads CAWSVLSYNEKLFF. In DNA, the CDR3 is TGTGCCTGGAGTGTATTGAGCTATAATGAAAAACTGTTTTTT.

This chain joins TRBV5-8 and TRBJ1-4; the D is unclear. The CDR3 spans 13 residues. Germline V CDR1 and CDR2: SGHTS, YDEGEE. Trimming pared 7 bases from V and 5 bases from J, leaving 12 bases between. CDR3 in amino acids: CASETYENEKLFF. As DNA, the CDR3 is TGTGCCAGCGAGACATACGAAAATGAAAAACTGTTTTTT.

The chain couples TRBV7-9 to TRBJ2-3, with 14 bases aligning to TRBD2. The trim removed 5 bases at V and 4 bases at J, leaving 5 bases unmatched. The CDR3 spans 16 residues. The germline gives CDR1 SEHNR, CDR2 FQNEAQ (reference sequence). For the CDR3, the DNA is TGTGCCAGCAGCCCTGGGACTAGCGGGAGAGCAGATACGCAGTATTTT. It yields the protein CASSPGTSGRADTQYF. Together with reference TRBV7-9 and TRBJ2-3, the CDR3 gives the full variable domain: DTGVSQNPRHKITKRGQNVTFRCDPISEHNRLYWYRQTLGQGPEFLTYFQNEAQLEKSRLLSDRFSAERPKGSFSTLEIQRTEQGDSAMYLCASSPGTSGRADTQYFGPGTRLTVL.

The V and J genes are TRBV27 and TRBJ1-6; D ambiguous. This CDR3 contains 14 residues. Looked up from germline, CDR1 is MNHEY and CDR2 is SMNVEV (reference sequence). The V end was cut by 2 bases, the J end by 6 bases, with 8 bases between. CDR3 loop: CASSLRRLNSPLHF. CDR3 in DNA: TGTGCCAGCAGTTTACGCAGGCTTAATTCACCCCTCCACTTT.

This clone was seen a few times. The V gene is TRBV7-9, the J gene TRBJ2-7; 9 nucleotides line up with TRBD1. This CDR3 contains 15 residues. Trimming removed 5 bases from V and 7 bases from J; junction bases left unmatched: 12. Per the germline V gene, CDR1 is SEHNR and CDR2 is FQNEAQ (reference sequence). This chain's CDR3 is CASSPTRDRAQEQYF. The CDR3 region has the DNA TGTGCCAGCAGCCCCACGAGGGACAGGGCTCAGGAGCAGTACTTC.

The chain has TRBV7-9 and TRBJ1-2; possibly TRBD1 for D (5 bases). The CDR3 consists of 14 residues. Germline-derived CDR1 and CDR2 are SEHNR and FQNEAQ (reference sequence). Trimming shortened V by 5 bases and J by 6 bases, and 16 bases separated the two germline ends. Here the CDR3 reads CASSHPDTLDGYTF. CDR3 in DNA: TGTGCCAGCAGCCATCCGGACACCCTGGATGGCTACACCTTC.

The rearrangement joins TRBV6-5 to TRBJ1-2; D ambiguous. CDR3 length: 12 amino acids. Germline-derived CDR1 and CDR2 are MNHEY and SVGAGI. The ends were cut back, 4 bases at V and 8 bases at J, with 11 bases in the middle. Here the CDR3 DNA reads TGTGCCAGCAGTTTCGGGAGGGAGGGCTACACCTTC. Translating gives CASSFGREGYTF.

As concerns this clone: One end of the junction varies from germline; a read error may be responsible. V and J are TRBV9 and TRBJ1-1; the match to TRBD1 covers 9 bases. The CDR3 spans 15 residues. The V gene's germline CDR1 is SGDLS and CDR2 YYNGEE. This chain's CDR3 is CASSVRGTGNAEAFF. Written as DNA, the CDR3 is TGTGCCAGCAGCGTAAGGGGGACAGGGAACGCTGAAGCTTTCTTT.

This chain joins TRBV28 and TRBJ1-1; D is undetermined. Germline V gene data show CDR1 as MDHEN and CDR2 as SYDVKM. CDR3 size: 12 residues. V shed 11 bases and J shed 1 base, with 11 bases lying between them. CDR3 nucleotides: TGTGCCGGAGGAGGGTGGAACACTGAAGCTTTCTTT. This codes for CAGGGWNTEAFF.

The rearrangement joins TRBV28 to TRBJ2-5; weak D call: TRBD2 (6 bases). The CDR3 covers 18 residues. The V gene lost 3 bases and the J gene lost 2 bases, with 22 bases spanning the gap. The germline CDR1 and CDR2 sequences are MDHEN and SYDVKM. The CDR3 region is CASSFPLSPGEPQETQYF. CDR3 coding DNA: TGTGCCAGCAGTTTTCCTCTTAGCCCGGGAGAGCCTCAAGAGACCCAGTACTTC.

This chain links TRBV3-1 (or the pseudogene TRBV3-2) with TRBJ1-2; D is undetermined. The CDR3 is made up of 13 amino acids. From germline, CDR1 is LGHDT and CDR2 YNNKEL (reference sequence). V shed 3 bases and J shed 4 bases, with 9 bases lying between them. In DNA form, the CDR3 reads TGTGCCAGCAGCCAGATCACCAGCTATGGCTACACCTTC. Translation: CASSQITSYGYTF.

The sample holds many counts of this clone. This chain links TRBV9 with TRBJ1-1, with TRBD1 as a possible D gene (5 bases). This CDR3 has 16 amino acids. V lost 0 bases and J 1 base, leaving 13 bases between the germline ends. Germline V gene sequence: CDR1 SGDLS, CDR2 YYNGEE. This CDR3 is CASSVAGARGNTEAFF. The CDR3 DNA follows: TGTGCCAGCAGCGTAGCGGGAGCAAGGGGGAACACTGAAGCTTTCTTT.

On this clone itself: One end of the junction does not line up with germline, which may come from a read error. V and J are TRBV7-7 and TRBJ2-7, with 8 bases that match TRBD1. The CDR3 is made up of 15 amino acids. Per the germline V gene, CDR1 is SSHAT and CDR2 is FNYEAQ (reference sequence). The DNA for the CDR3 is TGTGCTAGCAGCTCCGGACAGGGTTACTCCTACGAGCAGTACTTC. Translation: CASSSGQGYSYEQYF.

This clone showed up just a few times. V gene TRBV11-2 combines with J gene TRBJ2-2; D unclear. Per germline, CDR1 SGHAT and CDR2 FQNNGV. The CDR3 is 11 residues long. With 11 bases removed from V and 1 base from J, the gap between germline ends came to 5 bases. CDR3 nucleotide sequence: TGTGCCGAACTGAACACCGGGGAGCTGTTTTTT. Encoded protein: CAELNTGELFF.

V and J are TRBV11-2 and TRBJ2-7, with 7 bases matching TRBD1. CDR3 length: 15 amino acids. Germline CDR1 SGHAT, CDR2 FQNNGV. The junction had 9 bases not matched to a gene; V was cut back by 0 bases and J by 7 bases. CDR3 in amino acids: CASSLDRGRGFEQYF. DNA of the CDR3: TGTGCCAGCAGCTTAGATCGAGGCAGGGGGTTTGAGCAGTACTTC. Drawing the rest from reference TRBV11-2 and TRBJ2-7, the complete variable domain is EAGVAQSPRYKIIEKRQSVAFWCNPISGHATLYWYQQILGQGPKLLIQFQNNGVVDDSQLPKDRFSAERLKGVDSTLKIQPAKLEDSAVYLCASSLDRGRGFEQYFGPGTRLTVT.

V and J are TRBV23-1 and TRBJ1-5; 7 bases fit TRBD1. TRBV23-1 falls under the ORF class, with uncertain function. The CDR3 is made up of 15 amino acids. Trimming took 8 bases from V and 3 from J; bases not matched to a gene: 10. This CDR3 reads CASSQGDRLNQPQHF. As DNA, the CDR3 is TGCGCCAGCTCCCAGGGGGACAGACTCAATCAGCCCCAGCATTTT.

In its sample, this clone was seen once. The chain combines TRBV20-1 with TRBJ2-7; 7 bases are shared with TRBD2. The CDR3 covers 14 residues. Germline values: CDR1 DFQATT, CDR2 SNEGSKA (reference sequence). V was clipped by 3 bases and J by 3 bases; unmatched bases: 8. CDR3 sequence: CSASRAGVGYEQYF. In nucleotides, the CDR3 is TGCAGTGCTAGTCGGGCGGGGGTAGGCTACGAGCAGTACTTC.

This chain joins TRBV7-9 and TRBJ2-7; 9 nucleotides line up with TRBD2. CDR3 length: 15 amino acids. Germline loops: CDR1 SEHNR, CDR2 FQNEAQ (reference sequence). V shed 3 bases, J shed 5 bases, and the junction held 8 bases outside the gene matches. The CDR3 DNA is TGTGCCAGCAGCTTGACACTAGCGGGCCTCAACGAGCAGTACTTC. Translation: CASSLTLAGLNEQYF.

The chain combines TRBV11-3 with TRBJ2-2; the D gene is possibly TRBD2 (6 bases). This CDR3 is 20 amino acids long. In germline, CDR1 is SGHNT, CDR2 YENEEA. Trimming stripped 1 base from V and 5 bases from J, with 26 bases between. The DNA for the CDR3 is TGTGCCAGCAGCTTAGGGGCTAGCGACCCGGAGGTTGATCGAACCGGGGAGCTGTTTTTT. Translated, it gives CASSLGASDPEVDRTGELFF.

V is TRBV4-3 and J is TRBJ2-7; 10 nucleotides agree with TRBD2. V was clipped by 3 bases and J by 3 bases; unmatched bases: 11. The CDR3 spans 17 residues. Germline V gives CDR1 LGHNA, CDR2 YSLEER. CDR3 sequence: CASSHYTGTSAYYEQYF. The CDR3 DNA reads TGCGCCAGCAGCCACTACACCGGGACTAGCGCGTACTACGAGCAGTACTTC.

The chain combines TRBV27 with TRBJ2-7, with 8 positions matching TRBD1. Germline CDR1 MNHEY, CDR2 SMNVEV (reference sequence). V trimming: 6 bases; J trimming: 2 bases; junction bases outside the gene matches: 6. This CDR3 has 14 residues. CDR3 DNA sequence: TGTGCCAGCAGGAGACAGGGGAGCACCTACGAGCAGTACTTC. It translates to CASRRQGSTYEQYF.

V usage is TRBV5-6 and J usage is TRBJ2-1; TRBD1 matches 7 bases. This CDR3 has 16 residues. The germline V gene encodes CDR1 SGHDT and CDR2 YYEEEE. The V gene end was trimmed by 2 bases and the J gene end by 2 bases; junction bases not matched to a gene: 7. The chain's CDR3 is CASSFLGQGAYNEQFF. In nucleotides, the CDR3 is TGTGCCAGCAGCTTTTTAGGCCAGGGGGCCTACAATGAGCAGTTCTTC.

The CDR3 reads CASSLGQGGNTIYF. CDR3 coding DNA: TGCGCCAGCAGCTTAGGACAGGGCGGAAACACCATATATTTT. This chain links TRBV5-1 with TRBJ1-3; 8 nucleotides match TRBD1. The germline CDR1 and CDR2 sequences are SGHRS and YFSETQ. Losses at the gene ends were 2 bases for V and 4 bases for J; bases not matched to a gene: 2. This CDR3 has 14 residues.

CDR3 coding DNA: TGTGCCAGTGAACAGGGGGCTGGCGGCTATGGCTACACCTTC. It yields the protein CASEQGAGGYGYTF. This chain uses TRBV19 with TRBJ1-2; TRBD1 aligns across 9 bases. In germline, CDR1 is LNHDA, CDR2 SQIVND (reference sequence). The CDR3 is made up of 14 amino acids. Trimming removed 8 bases from V and 4 bases from J; junction bases left unmatched: 8.

The chain carries TRBV6-5 and TRBJ1-1, with TRBD1 matching 11 bases. The CDR3 is 15 residues long. V dropped 4 bases and J dropped 5; count of bases not matched to a gene: 6. Germline V gene sequence: CDR1 MNHEY, CDR2 SVGAGI. CDR3 sequence (DNA): TGTGCCAGCAGTTCGGGACAGGGGGGTAGGACTGAAGCTTTCTTT. This encodes CASSSGQGGRTEAFF.

J is TRBJ1-2 and V is TRBV19, with D possibly TRBD1 on 5 matching bases. CDR1 is LNHDA and CDR2 is SQIVND in the germline V gene (reference sequence). V dropped 3 bases and J dropped 4 bases, with 12 bases sitting between them. The CDR3 sequence is 14 residues long. This chain's CDR3 is CASSIMGRSYGYTF. The DNA for the CDR3 is TGTGCCAGTAGTATCATGGGGCGTTCCTATGGCTACACCTTC.

Note on this clone: The junction shows a germline mismatch at one end, possibly a read error. The chain has TRBV7-7 and TRBJ2-2; 9 bases fit TRBD1. The CDR3 is 16 residues long. Per germline, CDR1 SSHAT and CDR2 FNYEAQ (reference sequence). In nucleotides, the CDR3 is TGTGCTAGCAGCCGACGACAGGGGGGGAACACCGGGGAGCTGTTTTTT. Its protein is CASSRRQGGNTGELFF.

The chain carries TRBV25-1 and TRBJ1-3; perhaps TRBD1 as D (5 bases). This CDR3 spans 16 amino acids. Germline V lookup: CDR1 MGHDK, CDR2 SYGVNS. V was clipped by 3 bases and J by 7 bases, with 19 bases between them. DNA of the CDR3: TGTGCCAGCAGTGACGGCGGCAGGGCACAGAGGAACACCATATATTTT. Amino acids: CASSDGGRAQRNTIYF.

The CDR3 nucleotides are TGTGCCAGCAACCCTACAGGGTTCTACGAGCAGTACTTC. Its protein is CASNPTGFYEQYF. This chain connects TRBV6-5 to TRBJ2-7; TRBD1 is a possible D gene (6 bases). Germline-derived CDR1 and CDR2 are MNHEY and SVGAGI. The CDR3 covers 13 residues. V was shortened by 7 bases and J by 3 bases, with 13 bases between the two germline ends.

The V gene is TRBV5-4, the J gene TRBJ2-7; 9 bases are shared with TRBD2. Germline V CDR1 and CDR2: SGHNT, YYREEE (reference sequence). The CDR3 has 15 residues. The V segment lost 4 bases and the J segment 4 bases; nucleotides outside the gene matches: 9. CDR3 loop: CASSQGSGSFYEQYF. The CDR3 nucleotides read TGTGCCAGCAGCCAAGGTAGCGGGAGTTTTTACGAGCAGTACTTC.